This T cell receptor beta chain comes out of a study of response to subunit inactivated influenza vaccine. This clonotype has only a few counts. Germline trimming cut 0 bases from V and 5 bases from J; bases unmatched to any gene: 4. CDR3 length equals 15 residues. The germline CDR1 and CDR2 sequences are SGDLS and YYNGEE. MiXCR, applied by TCRdb to the RT-PCR reads, yields one record per CDR3 protein. Of more than 500,000 distinct CDR3 sequences listed, about 11% are singletons. The sample also formed part of further work on T cells expressing NK-cell markers. As that study records: Synthesis of TCR beta cDNA relied on 5'RACE template switching carrying UMIs.

The sequencing here drew on PBMCs from blood, taken on the day of vaccination. The rearrangement uses TRBV9 and TRBJ2-7; TRBD1 matches 11 bases. The receptor was isolated from a man in his forties or fifties who received an inactivated influenza vaccine. Here the CDR3 reads CASSVADRGLHEQYF. The CDR3, as DNA: TGTGCCAGCAGCGTAGCGGACAGGGGGCTCCACGAGCAGTACTTC.